Only one count was recorded for the clone carrying this TCR beta chain. Measured with immunoSEQ multiplex PCR; TCRdb has only the in-frame clones, and not every one. The sample lists 150,000 to 200,000 clones; roughly 80% were seen once. This specimen belongs to a study of blood T cell repertoires in COVID-19. CDR1 and CDR2 from the germline V gene are SGHRS and YFSETQ. Between the trimmed V and J ends, which lost 8 bases and 3 bases, there was a span of 12 bases. CDR3 length: 13 amino acids. Sequenced input: peripheral blood. The chain has TRBV5-1 and TRBJ2-1; D is possibly TRBD2 (5 bases). The TCR comes from a woman aged 25 to 39 with acute or convalescent COVID-19. The CDR3 DNA follows: TGCGCCAGTCAAAGGACTGGCTACAATGAGCAGTTCTTC. As protein: CASQRTGYNEQFF.